This TCR beta chain was obtained from a study of blood T cell repertoires in COVID-19. Study-wide background: Whether acute or convalescent, the COVID-19 samples came from the United States, Italy and Spain.

V dropped 0 bases and J dropped 9; count of bases not matched to a gene: 7. The length of the CDR3 is 16 residues. CDR1 is LGHDT and CDR2 is YNNKEL in the germline V gene (reference sequence). This clone was recorded once. Clones were read by immunoSEQ multiplex PCR, and TCRdb kept only the in-frame ones, dropping some. The sample records approximately 110,000 clones, about 82% being singletons. The TCR comes from a human donor in a cohort sampled during active COVID-19. The genes are TRBV3-1 (or the pseudogene TRBV3-2) and TRBJ2-3, with TRBD1 matching 12 bases. The specimen was peripheral blood. The CDR3 coding sequence is TGTGCCAGCAGCCAAGAGACCGGGACAGGGGGCTTGACGCAGTATTTT. The encoded protein is CASSQETGTGGLTQYF.